This T cell receptor (beta chain) was profiled in a study of post-analysis software for immune sequencing data. Study background: The study covered relapsing-remitting, secondary progressive and progressive-relapsing courses of multiple sclerosis. Study-wide findings and caveats: Batch-matched samples strongly co-clustered by F measure. Among multiple sclerosis patients, normalized Chao1 diversity was significantly below that of controls. Comparison of patients with controls showed five TRBV segments more frequent in patients, TRBV5-6, TRBV5-1 and TRBV20-1 among them.

Sequencing libraries made from TCR beta cDNA carried unique molecular identifiers. From around 0.96 to 9.9 million T cells, 550,000 or so cDNA molecules were obtained. TCRdb reprocessed the PCR reads via MiXCR and lists one record per CDR3 protein. The repertoire has approximately 460,000 distinct CDR3 sequences, roughly 45% of them found once; the top ten carry 12%. Germline values: CDR1 WSHSY, CDR2 SAAADI. The CDR3 extends over 13 amino acids. Trimming at V came to 11 bases and at J to 3 bases, leaving 5 bases not matched to a gene. This clonotype was observed a handful of times. Its antigen is still unknown.

Input material: blood. The TCR originated in a girl aged 5-17 years with multiple sclerosis. The chain combines TRBV10-2 with TRBJ2-7, with 12 positions matching TRBD2. The DNA for the CDR3 is TGCGCCGCTGGACTAGCGGGGAGCTACGAGCAGTACTTC. Protein: CAAGLAGSYEQYF.